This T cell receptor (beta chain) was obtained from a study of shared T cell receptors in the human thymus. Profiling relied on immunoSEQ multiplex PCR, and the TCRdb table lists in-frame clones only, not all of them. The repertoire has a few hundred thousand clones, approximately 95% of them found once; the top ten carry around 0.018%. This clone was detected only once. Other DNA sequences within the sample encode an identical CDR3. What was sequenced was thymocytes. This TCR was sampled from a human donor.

CDR3 sequence reads: CASSGGTSGTGEQFF. The CDR3 region has the DNA TGTGCCAGCAGCGGAGGGACTAGCGGGACCGGTGAGCAGTTCTTC. The J gene is TRBJ2-1, the V gene TRBV7-2; 13 nucleotides line up with TRBD2. Germline loops: CDR1 SGHTA, CDR2 FQGNSA. This CDR3 has 15 residues. V trimming: 5 bases; J trimming: 9 bases; junction bases outside the gene matches: 7.